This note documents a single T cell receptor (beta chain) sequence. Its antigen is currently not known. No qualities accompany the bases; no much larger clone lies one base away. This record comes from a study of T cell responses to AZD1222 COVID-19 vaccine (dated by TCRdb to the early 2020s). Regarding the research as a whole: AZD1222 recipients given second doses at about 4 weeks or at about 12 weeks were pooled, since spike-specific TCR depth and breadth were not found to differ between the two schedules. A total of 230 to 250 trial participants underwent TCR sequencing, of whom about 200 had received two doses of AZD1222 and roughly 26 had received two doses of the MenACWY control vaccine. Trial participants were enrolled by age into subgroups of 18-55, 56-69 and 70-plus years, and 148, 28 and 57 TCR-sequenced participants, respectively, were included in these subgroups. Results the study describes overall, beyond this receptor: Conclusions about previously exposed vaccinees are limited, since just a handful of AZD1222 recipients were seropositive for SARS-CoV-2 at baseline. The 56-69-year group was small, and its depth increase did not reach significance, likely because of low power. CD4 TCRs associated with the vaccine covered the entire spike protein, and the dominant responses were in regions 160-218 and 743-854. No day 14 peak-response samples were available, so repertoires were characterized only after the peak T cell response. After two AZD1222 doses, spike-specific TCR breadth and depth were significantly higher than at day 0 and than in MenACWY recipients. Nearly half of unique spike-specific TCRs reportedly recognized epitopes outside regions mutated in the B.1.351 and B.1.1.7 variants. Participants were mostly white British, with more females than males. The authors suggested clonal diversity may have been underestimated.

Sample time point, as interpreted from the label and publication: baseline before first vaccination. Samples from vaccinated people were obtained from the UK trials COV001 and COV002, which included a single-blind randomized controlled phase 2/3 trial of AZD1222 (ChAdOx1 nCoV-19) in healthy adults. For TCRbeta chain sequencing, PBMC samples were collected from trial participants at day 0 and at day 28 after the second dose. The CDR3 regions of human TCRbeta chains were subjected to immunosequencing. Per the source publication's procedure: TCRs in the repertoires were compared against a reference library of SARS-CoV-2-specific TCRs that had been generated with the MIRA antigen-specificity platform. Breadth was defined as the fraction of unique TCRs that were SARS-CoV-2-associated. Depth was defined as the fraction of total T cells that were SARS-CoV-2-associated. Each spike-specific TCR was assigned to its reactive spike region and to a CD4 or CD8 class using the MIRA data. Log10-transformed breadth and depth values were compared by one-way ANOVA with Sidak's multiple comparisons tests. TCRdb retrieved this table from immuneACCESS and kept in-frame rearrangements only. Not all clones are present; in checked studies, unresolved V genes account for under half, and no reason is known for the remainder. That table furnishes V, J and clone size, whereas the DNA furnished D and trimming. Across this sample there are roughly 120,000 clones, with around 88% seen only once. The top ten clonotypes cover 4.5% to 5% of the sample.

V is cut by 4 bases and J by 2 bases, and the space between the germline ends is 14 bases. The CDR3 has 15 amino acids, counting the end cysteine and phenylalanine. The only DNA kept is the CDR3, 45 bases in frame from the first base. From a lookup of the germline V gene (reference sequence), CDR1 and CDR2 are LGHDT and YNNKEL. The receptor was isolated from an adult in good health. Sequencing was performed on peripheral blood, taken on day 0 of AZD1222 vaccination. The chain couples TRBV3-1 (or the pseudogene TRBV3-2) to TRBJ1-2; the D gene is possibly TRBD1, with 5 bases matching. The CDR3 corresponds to CASSPSGTENYGYTF. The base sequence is TGTGCCAGCAGCCCAAGCGGGACGGAAAACTATGGCTACACCTTC.